The 30 T cell receptor beta chains presented below share a single source sample, sequenced in a study of patients and donors after allogeneic stem cell transplantation. TCRdb reprocessed the RT-PCR reads with MiXCR, giving one entry per CDR3 protein. This sample carries about a million distinct CDR3 sequences, 15% to 20% of them seen once, and the ten largest clones take roughly 6.4%. The specimen sequenced was blood, either unsorted or a sorted T cell fraction (not recorded which). The receptors originated from a human donor who was either an allogeneic HSCT recipient or a stem cell or donor lymphocyte infusion donor (not recorded which). It is not recorded whose cells these are; they may come from a transplant donor.

In DNA form, the CDR3 reads TGCAGCGTTACTCTAGCGGGGAAGGGCAATGAGCAGTTCTTC. The encoded protein is CSVTLAGKGNEQFF. This sequence joins TRBV29-1 and TRBJ2-1; 9 bases agree with TRBD2. V lost 5 bases and J lost 6; bases outside the gene matches: 8. Germline lookup yields CDR1 SQVTM and CDR2 ANQGSEA. This CDR3 is 14 amino acids long.

The rearrangement uses TRBV4-1 and TRBJ1-2; D may be TRBD1 (5 bases). The CDR3 is 15 amino acids. Between the trimmed V and J ends, which lost 3 bases and 2 bases, there was a span of 13 bases. CDR1 and CDR2 (germline): MGHRA, YSYEKL. The CDR3 coding sequence is TGCGCCAGCAGCCAGGGTTCGTCAGGGAACTATGGCTACACCTTC. It is translated as CASSQGSSGNYGYTF.

This clonotype has only a few counts. The rearrangement links TRBV12-3 or TRBV12-4 to TRBJ2-7; 8 nucleotides agree with TRBD2. The CDR3 totals 18 residues. Trimming removed 6 bases from V and 1 base from J; junction bases left unmatched: 17. The chain's CDR3 is CASSGQRESSLFSYEQYF. The CDR3 region has the DNA TGTGCCAGCAGCGGCCAGCGGGAGTCTTCTCTATTTTCCTACGAGCAGTACTTC.

This clonotype was seen repeatedly, ten times or more. The V and J genes are TRBV12-3 or TRBV12-4 and TRBJ2-1; D might be TRBD1 (5 bases). The CDR3 length is 14 residues. The V gene lost 2 bases and the J gene lost 8 bases, with 13 bases spanning the gap. The CDR3 region is CASSLQLLGDEQFF. The CDR3 region has the DNA TGTGCCAGCAGTTTACAGCTTCTAGGGGATGAGCAGTTCTTC.

This clonotype has more than one count but fewer than ten. This sequence joins TRBV6-1 and TRBJ1-2; 9 nucleotides line up with TRBD1. This CDR3 has 14 residues. CDR1 MNHNS and CDR2 SASEGT come from the germline V gene. Losses at the gene ends were 6 bases for V and 8 bases for J; bases not matched to a gene: 10. CDR3 in amino acids: CASRLGQGTEGYTF. The CDR3 DNA sequence: TGTGCCAGCAGGCTGGGACAGGGAACAGAAGGCTACACCTTC.

The chain has TRBV6-5 and TRBJ2-1, with 9 bases aligning to TRBD2. Trimming removed 4 bases from V and 4 bases from J; junction bases left unmatched: 5. Germline V gene sequence: CDR1 MNHEY, CDR2 SVGAGI. This CDR3 has 15 residues. DNA of the CDR3: TGTGCCAGCAGTTCCTTTAGCGGGAGTTACAATGAGCAGTTCTTC. Amino acid sequence: CASSSFSGSYNEQFF.

The genes are TRBV12-3 or TRBV12-4 and TRBJ2-7; the match to TRBD1 covers 9 bases. With 5 bases clipped from V and 2 bases from J, the junction kept 7 bases outside the gene matches. CDR3 length equals 15 residues. CDR3 nucleotide sequence: TGTGCCAGCAGTCCCCGGGACAGGGCCGCCTACGAGCAGTACTTC. Its protein is CASSPRDRAAYEQYF.

This clonotype was counted between two and nine times. The chain recombines TRBV29-1 with TRBJ2-7; 9 bases match TRBD2. V trimming: 2 bases; J trimming: 2 bases; junction bases outside the gene matches: 4. The CDR3 is made up of 14 amino acids. Germline V gene lookup returns CDR1 SQVTM and CDR2 ANQGSEA. In DNA form, the CDR3 reads TGCAGCGTTGAATCTGGCGGGAGGGCCTACGAGCAGTACTTC. It yields the protein CSVESGGRAYEQYF.

The rearrangement links TRBV5-1 to TRBJ2-3; D uncertain. V gave up 4 bases and J gave up 0 bases, with 12 bases separating them. The CDR3 is 15 amino acids. CDR1 and CDR2 (germline): SGHRS, YFSETQ. CDR3 nucleotide sequence: TGCGCCAGCAGCGTAGACACTTCTAGCACAGATACGCAGTATTTT. Its translation: CASSVDTSSTDTQYF.

This clonotype was found many times. The DNA for the CDR3 is TGTGCCAGCAGTTTCGTCAGGGGGGCGACCGGGGAGCTGTTTTTT. As protein: CASSFVRGATGELFF. The genes are TRBV28 and TRBJ2-2; TRBD1 is a possible D gene (7 bases). The CDR3 is 15 amino acids. V was shortened by 3 bases and J by 5 bases, with 13 bases between the two germline ends. Germline assignment: CDR1 MDHEN and CDR2 SYDVKM.

On this clonotype: Sequence at one end of the junction differs from germline and may be a read error. The J gene is TRBJ2-5, the V gene TRBV5-6, with D tentatively TRBD1 (7 bases). Germline V gives CDR1 SGHDT, CDR2 YYEEEE. The CDR3 extends over 12 amino acids. CDR3 sequence reads: CASSLRGRGVHF. The CDR3 DNA follows: TGTGCCAGCAGCTTGCGGGGCAGGGGGGTCCACTTC.

The rearrangement links TRBV3-1 to TRBJ2-5; 8 bases are a match to TRBD2. The CDR3 has 14 residues. Germline V gives CDR1 LGHDT, CDR2 YNNKEL (reference sequence). Unmatched junction bases numbered 6, after V lost 4 bases and J lost 5 bases. This CDR3 reads CASSRAGDVETQYF. In DNA, the CDR3 is TGTGCCAGCAGCCGAGCGGGAGACGTGGAGACCCAGTACTTC.

The chain has TRBV9 and TRBJ2-2; D perhaps matches TRBD2 (5 bases). V gave up 2 bases and J gave up 7 bases, with 18 bases separating them. The CDR3 extends over 16 amino acids. Per the germline V gene, CDR1 is SGDLS and CDR2 is YYNGEE. In nucleotides, the CDR3 is TGTGCCAGCAGCGTCGCAATGGGGAGAAAGGACGGGGAGCTGTTTTTT. It codes for CASSVAMGRKDGELFF.

The DNA for the CDR3 is TGTGCCACCAGTGATGCCGGGGGACCCATCGATACGCAGTATTTT. Encoded protein: CATSDAGGPIDTQYF. The V and J genes are TRBV24-1 and TRBJ2-3, with D perhaps TRBD2 (6 bases). Trimming took 3 bases from V and 6 from J, leaving 15 bases between them. This CDR3 has 15 amino acids. The germline gives CDR1 KGHDR, CDR2 SFDVKD.

The chain carries TRBV6-5 and TRBJ2-7; TRBD1 aligns across 8 bases. The CDR3 totals 13 residues. V trimming: 4 bases; J trimming: 9 bases; junction bases outside the gene matches: 8. CDR1 MNHEY and CDR2 SVGAGI come from the germline V gene. The CDR3 DNA is TGTGCCAGCAGTTGGACAGGGCCCAGGGTGCAGTACTTC. Translating it yields CASSWTGPRVQYF.

This rearrangement joins TRBV5-6 to TRBJ2-1; a weak D match, TRBD1 (6 bases). Trimming left V 1 base short and J 3 bases short, with 14 bases between. The germline V gene encodes CDR1 SGHDT and CDR2 YYEEEE. The CDR3 is 16 amino acids. Written as DNA, the CDR3 is TGTGCCAGCAGCTTGTTTTGGGGGCAGGACTACAATGAGCAGTTCTTC. Residues: CASSLFWGQDYNEQFF.

In its sample, this clonotype was seen many times. This rearrangement joins TRBV6-1 to TRBJ1-3; 8 bases are a match to TRBD1. V lost 1 base, J lost 9 bases, and 11 bases stayed unmatched. The CDR3 is 16 residues long. Germline V gives CDR1 MNHNS, CDR2 SASEGT. Here the CDR3 reads CASSEVGTGAGSTIYF. The CDR3 bases are TGTGCCAGCAGTGAAGTGGGGACAGGCGCTGGGAGCACCATATATTTT.

The CDR3 protein is CASLFLEFRFF. CDR3 nucleotide sequence: TGTGCCAGTCTCTTCCTGGAGTTCCGGTTCTTC. The rearrangement joins TRBV7-4 to TRBJ2-1; D gene ambiguous. CDR1 SGHVT and CDR2 SQSDAQ come from the germline V gene. The CDR3 spans 11 residues. Trimming stripped 9 bases from V and 15 bases from J, with 18 bases between.

The chain uses TRBV15 and TRBJ1-1, with TRBD1 identical over 9 bases. The CDR3 contains 13 residues. Germline V gives CDR1 LNHNV, CDR2 YYDKDF (reference sequence). Germline trimming cut 5 bases from V and 6 bases from J; bases unmatched to any gene: 4. The CDR3, as DNA: TGTGCCACCAGCGAAGACAGGGGGTCTGAAGCTTTCTTT. Translation: CATSEDRGSEAFF.

This clonotype was counted a few times. The V gene is TRBV7-9, the J gene TRBJ2-1; possible D gene TRBD2, 6 bases. V lost 4 bases to trimming and J lost 8 bases, with 21 bases between them. From germline, CDR1 is SEHNR and CDR2 FQNEAQ (reference sequence). The CDR3 has 16 amino acids. As DNA, the CDR3 is TGTGCCAGCAGCTCTAATGAACTATCGGGCGGGGATGAGCAGTTCTTC. Amino acid sequence: CASSSNELSGGDEQFF.

This chain connects TRBV15 to TRBJ1-2; perhaps TRBD1 as D (5 bases). This CDR3 region has 14 residues. The germline V gene has CDR1 LNHNV and CDR2 YYDKDF (reference sequence). V lost 8 bases to trimming and J lost 4 bases, with 17 bases between them. CDR3 loop: CATAWGRSVYGYTF. For the CDR3, the DNA is TGTGCCACCGCTTGGGGCAGATCCGTCTATGGCTACACCTTC.

J is TRBJ2-3 and V is TRBV20-1; either TRBD1 or TRBD2 may fit D (5 bases each). The length of the CDR3 is 14 residues. Germline-derived CDR1 and CDR2 are DFQATT and SNEGSKA (reference sequence). V was cut by 1 base and J by 1 base, with 9 bases left in between. As DNA, the CDR3 is TGCAGTGCTAGAGGGGGGTGGGGCACAGATACGCAGTATTTT. Encoded protein: CSARGGWGTDTQYF.

This chain joins TRBV6-5 and TRBJ2-7; possible D gene TRBD2, 5 bases. The germline CDR1 and CDR2 sequences are MNHEY and SVGAGI. The V end was cut by 2 bases, the J end by 2 bases, with 13 bases between. The CDR3 is 15 amino acids. The DNA of the CDR3 is TGTGCCAGCAGTTACGACTTGGGAGTGCCCTACGAGCAGTACTTC. Residues: CASSYDLGVPYEQYF.

The genes are TRBV20-1 and TRBJ1-1; possibly TRBD1 for D (5 bases). The CDR3 is 11 residues long. Germline V lookup: CDR1 DFQATT, CDR2 SNEGSKA (reference sequence). V was clipped by 5 bases and J by 7 bases, with 11 bases between them. Here the CDR3 DNA reads TGCAGTGCTCCCGAGGGGCTTGAAGCTTTCTTT. Amino acids: CSAPEGLEAFF.

This clonotype turned up a few times. The chain carries TRBV2 and TRBJ1-1; tentatively, D is TRBD1 (6 bases). CDR1 SNHLY and CDR2 FYNNEI come from the germline V gene. V dropped 1 base and J dropped 3 bases, with 12 bases sitting between them. The CDR3 is made up of 15 amino acids. This chain's CDR3 is CASSEEGGWDTEAFF. The CDR3 DNA follows: TGTGCCAGCAGTGAAGAGGGGGGATGGGACACTGAAGCTTTCTTT.

This clonotype was observed many times. This chain uses TRBV11-3 with TRBJ2-3; TRBD2 matches 7 bases. Germline values: CDR1 SGHNT, CDR2 YENEEA. Germline trimming cut 1 base from V and 4 bases from J; bases unmatched to any gene: 5. The length of the CDR3 is 15 residues. The CDR3 nucleotides read TGTGCCAGCAGCTTAGGCGGACTAGTTGCAGATACGCAGTATTTT. Translating it yields CASSLGGLVADTQYF.

This clonotype was counted only a few times. The rearrangement links TRBV4-2 to TRBJ2-7; TRBD1 might be the D (6 bases). Germline CDR1 reads LGHNA; CDR2 reads YNFKEQ. There are 15 residues in the CDR3. The germline V and J ends were trimmed by 2 bases and 2 bases, with 13 bases remaining between them. CDR3 nucleotide sequence: TGTGCCAGCAGCCAAACCGGACAGTCTACCTACGAGCAGTACTTC. The encoded protein is CASSQTGQSTYEQYF.

This clonotype was seen only a few times. This chain joins TRBV6-1 and TRBJ1-5; the match to TRBD1 covers 8 bases. V gave up 4 bases and J gave up 1 base; unmatched junction bases: 6. Germline CDR1 and CDR2: MNHNS and SASEGT. This CDR3 has 16 residues. The CDR3 DNA sequence: TGTGCCAGCAGTGTCCGGACAGGGTTGAGCAATCAGCCCCAGCATTTT. This sequence encodes CASSVRTGLSNQPQHF.

The chain carries TRBV20-1 and TRBJ2-7; 9 nucleotides agree with TRBD2. V shed 4 bases and J 2 bases; nucleotides not matched to a gene: 6. Per germline, CDR1 DFQATT and CDR2 SNEGSKA (reference sequence). The CDR3 runs 14 residues. This chain's CDR3 is CSAKRGEGPYEQYF. The CDR3 DNA reads as TGCAGTGCTAAGCGGGGGGAGGGCCCCTACGAGCAGTACTTC.

The gene calls are TRBV29-1 and TRBJ2-1; 8 bases fit TRBD2. After removal of 7 bases from V and 7 bases from J, the junction contained 12 bases not matched to a gene. Per the germline V gene, CDR1 is SQVTM and CDR2 is ANQGSEA. The length of the CDR3 is 14 residues. This CDR3 reads CSGASGRRPNEQFF. CDR3 bases: TGCAGCGGAGCAAGCGGGAGAAGGCCTAATGAGCAGTTCTTC.